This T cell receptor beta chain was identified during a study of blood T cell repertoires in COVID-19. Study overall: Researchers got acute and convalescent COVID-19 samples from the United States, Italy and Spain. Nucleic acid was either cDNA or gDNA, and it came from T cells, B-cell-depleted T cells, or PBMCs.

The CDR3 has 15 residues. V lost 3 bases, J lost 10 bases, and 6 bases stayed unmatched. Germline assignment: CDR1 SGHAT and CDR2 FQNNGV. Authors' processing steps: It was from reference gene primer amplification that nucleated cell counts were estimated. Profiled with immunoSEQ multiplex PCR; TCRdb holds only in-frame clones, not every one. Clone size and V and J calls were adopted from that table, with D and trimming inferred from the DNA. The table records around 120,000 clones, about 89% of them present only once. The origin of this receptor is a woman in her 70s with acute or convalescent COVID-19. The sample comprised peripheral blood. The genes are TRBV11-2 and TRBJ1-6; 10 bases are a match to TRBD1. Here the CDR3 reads CASSLGTGVPSPLHF. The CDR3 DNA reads TGTGCCAGCAGCTTGGGGACAGGGGTCCCCTCACCCCTCCACTTT.